The entry below gives a single TCR beta chain sequence along with its context. Antigen: not known. The data were taken from a study of cytomegalovirus exposure and HLA in healthy donors. Primers included in the PCR were 60 Vbeta and 13 Jbeta primers. Profiling relied on immunoSEQ multiplex PCR, and the TCRdb table lists in-frame clones only, not all of them. The sample records about 130,000 clones, less than 85% being singletons. V was cut by 8 bases and J by 5 bases, with 18 bases left in between. The germline CDR1 and CDR2 sequences are MDHEN and SYDVKM. The CDR3 runs 15 residues. Study-wide points: Analysis was performed later, and it showed HLA-associated TCR beta chains to be more clonally expanded than equally common others.

The sequencing sample was made of PBMCs. The chain has TRBV28 and TRBJ1-4; D is possibly TRBD1 (6 bases). The clonotype originates from a man younger than 35 in good health and CMV-seropositive. The CDR3 DNA reads TGTGCCAGCTCCATTACGGGGACACTGAATGAAAAACTGTTTTTT. It is translated as CASSITGTLNEKLFF. The full variable domain, rest sourced from reference TRBV28 and TRBJ1-4, is DVKVTQSSRYLVKRTGEKVFLECVQDMDHENMFWYRQDPGLGLRLIYFSYDVKMKEKGDIPEGYSVSREKKERFSLILESASTNQTSMYLCASSITGTLNEKLFFGSGTQLSVL.